The rows below give T cell receptor beta chains drawn from one sample of a study of beta chain features in type 1 diabetes. Some clones are missing from TCRdb's copy, which holds only in-frame ones; the method was immunoSEQ multiplex PCR. The data show under 950,000 clones, with roughly 15% seen just once and around 0.02% held by the top ten. Sequencing input: naive CD4+ T cells from blood. All receptors derive from a young woman in good health. CDR3s include the opening cysteine and the closing phenylalanine or tryptophan.

v_gene,j_gene,len,CDR3aa
TRBV4-2,TRBJ1-2,14,CASSRGSDGYGYTF
TRBV25-1,TRBJ2-1,16,CASSDRLAGGQGEQFF
TRBV11-2,TRBJ2-1,15,CASSRRTSGRDEQFF
TRBV4-2,TRBJ2-5,15,CASSQSPPGQETQYF
TRBV28,TRBJ2-2,11,CATWGAGELFF
TRBV7-2,TRBJ2-7,14,CASSYGTGSYEQYF
TRBV18,TRBJ2-5,16,CASSPPSSRFQETQYF
TRBV18,TRBJ2-1,15,CASSPSGLAGNEQFF
TRBV5-1,TRBJ2-1,16,CASSLTGTEFRNEQFF
TRBV4-2,TRBJ1-2,14,CASSQGPGLYGYTF
TRBV7-9,TRBJ2-3,11,CASSFTDTQYF
TRBV15,TRBJ2-2,17,CATSRDRLAANTGELFF
TRBV7-2,TRBJ2-3,15,CASSLGFGSTDTQYF
TRBV21-1,TRBJ2-3,14,CASSTCSGIDTQYF
TRBV5-4,TRBJ2-7,14,CASSYPPPGLSRYF
TRBV18,TRBJ2-1,17,CASSLGEGGTSYNEQFF
TRBV4-2,TRBJ2-1,16,CASSRNTGGWNNEQFF
TRBV5-4,TRBJ2-3,17,CASSLRLAGGLADTQYF
TRBV14,TRBJ1-6,13,CASSQASESPLHF
TRBV29-1,TRBJ2-2,18,CSGPPRLARLANTGELFF
TRBV6-6,TRBJ1-5,15,CASSAQGFGNQPQHF
TRBV28,TRBJ1-2,12,CASSWTAYGYTF
TRBV11-2,TRBJ2-7,14,CASSPGLLSYEQYF
TRBV2,NA,12,CASRDPGQEQFF